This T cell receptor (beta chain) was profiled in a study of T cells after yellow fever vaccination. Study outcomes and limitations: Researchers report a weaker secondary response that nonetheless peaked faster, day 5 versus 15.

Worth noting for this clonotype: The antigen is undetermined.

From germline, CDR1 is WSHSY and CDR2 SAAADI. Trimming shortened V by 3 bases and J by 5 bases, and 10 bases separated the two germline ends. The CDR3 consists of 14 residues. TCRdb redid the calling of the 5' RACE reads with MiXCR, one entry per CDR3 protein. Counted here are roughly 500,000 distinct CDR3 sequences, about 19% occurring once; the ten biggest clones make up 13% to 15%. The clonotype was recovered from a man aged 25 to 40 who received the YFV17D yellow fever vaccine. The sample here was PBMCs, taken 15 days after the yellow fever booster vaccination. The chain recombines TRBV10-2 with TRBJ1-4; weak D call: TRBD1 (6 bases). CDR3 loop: CASSDGQINEKLFF. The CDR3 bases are TGCGCCAGCAGTGACGGACAGATAAATGAAAAACTGTTTTTT.